The 17 T cell receptor beta chains given below trace back to one sample, sequenced in a study of blood T cell repertoires in COVID-19. Here immunoSEQ multiplex PCR was the method, and the copy in TCRdb shows in-frame clones only, minus some. The sample lists about 94,000 clones, 80% seen once, with around a fifth in the top ten. The specimen sequenced was peripheral blood. The receptors here all came from a human donor in a cohort sampled during active COVID-19.

This clone has only a few counts. This rearrangement joins TRBV19 to TRBJ2-2; 7 bases are shared with TRBD2. Germline loops: CDR1 LNHDA, CDR2 SQIVND (reference sequence). The length of the CDR3 is 15 residues. The V gene end was trimmed by 6 bases and the J gene end by 4 bases; junction bases not matched to a gene: 8. The CDR3 DNA is TGTGCCAGTAGGATGGCGGGAGCGGTCACCGGGGAGCTGTTTTTT. Translating it yields CASRMAGAVTGELFF.

This clone was found once. V gene TRBV24-1 combines with J gene TRBJ1-6; 8 bases fit TRBD1. The ends lost 9 bases at V and 0 bases at J; junction bases unmatched: 6. CDR1 is KGHDR, CDR2 SFDVKD, per germline. The CDR3 is 16 amino acids. CDR3 DNA: TGTGCCACCGAATCCCAGGGGGCCTCCTATAATTCACCCCTCCACTTT. Translation gives CATESQGASYNSPLHF.

Of note for this clone: This CDR3 is also generated by other DNA sequences in the sample. The J gene is TRBJ2-7, the V gene TRBV27; TRBD2 matches 11 bases. The J segment lost 2 bases and the V segment lost 6 bases, leaving 3 bases of the junction unmatched. The CDR3 has 14 residues. Per germline, CDR1 MNHEY and CDR2 SMNVEV (reference sequence). The CDR3: CASRLAGEAYEQYF. In DNA, the CDR3 is TGTGCCAGCAGACTAGCGGGAGAAGCCTACGAGCAGTACTTC.

This chain connects TRBV3-1 (or the pseudogene TRBV3-2) to TRBJ2-1, with a weak D call TRBD2 (6 bases). V was clipped by 5 bases and J by 2 bases, with 16 bases between them. There are 16 residues in the CDR3. Germline lookup yields CDR1 LGHDT and CDR2 YNNKEL (reference sequence). Here the CDR3 DNA reads TGTGCCAGCAGCTCTCGGGGGAGCGGCGCCTACAATGAGCAGTTCTTC. Protein sequence: CASSSRGSGAYNEQFF.

V is TRBV28 and J is TRBJ1-2, with TRBD1 matching 11 bases. Trimming removed 1 base from V and 6 bases from J; junction bases left unmatched: 4. Germline CDR1 and CDR2: MDHEN and SYDVKM. This CDR3 contains 15 residues. Here the CDR3 reads CASSLSGQGGNGYTF. The CDR3 DNA reads as TGTGCCAGCAGTTTATCGGGACAGGGGGGGAATGGCTACACCTTC.

V is TRBV6-5 and J is TRBJ1-6, with 9 bases matching TRBD1. Germline CDR1 reads MNHEY; CDR2 reads SVGAGI. The CDR3 totals 13 residues. The V gene end was trimmed by 6 bases and the J gene end by 9 bases; junction bases not matched to a gene: 3. The CDR3 loop is CASRGQGSSPLHF. The CDR3 nucleotides are TGTGCCAGCAGGGGACAGGGAAGTTCACCCCTCCACTTT.

The chain carries TRBV7-9 and TRBJ1-4, with a possible D match to TRBD1 (6 bases). Germline assignment: CDR1 SEHNR and CDR2 FQNEAQ (reference sequence). CDR3 length equals 15 residues. Trimming cost V 5 bases and J 7 bases, with 17 bases left between them. The CDR3 nucleotides are TGTGCCAGCAGCCCTGAAGGGAGGGGGGGTGAAAAACTGTTTTTT. It is translated as CASSPEGRGGEKLFF.

The chain employs TRBV19 and TRBJ1-1; a possible D gene is TRBD1 (5 bases). Germline CDR1 reads LNHDA; CDR2 reads SQIVND (reference sequence). V was trimmed by 6 bases and J by 11 bases, leaving 19 bases between them. This CDR3 comprises 13 residues. The CDR3 region has the DNA TGTGCCAGTAGCCCCCCCTTGGGCGGGACGGCTTTCTTT. Amino acids: CASSPPLGGTAFF.

This sequence joins TRBV19 and TRBJ2-3; 8 nucleotides line up with TRBD2. Germline lookup yields CDR1 LNHDA and CDR2 SQIVND (reference sequence). CDR3 size: 16 residues. Trimming cost V 8 bases and J 2 bases; bases outside gene matches: 12. CDR3 region: CASWCGGRDLTDTQYF. CDR3 coding DNA: TGTGCCAGTTGGTGCGGGGGGCGGGACCTCACAGATACGCAGTATTTT.

V usage is TRBV28 and J usage is TRBJ2-4; TRBD1 agrees at 7 bases. This CDR3 comprises 16 residues. Losses at the gene ends were 8 bases for V and 2 bases for J; bases not matched to a gene: 12. Germline V gives CDR1 MDHEN, CDR2 SYDVKM. The CDR3 spells CASVDGTALTKNIQYF. CDR3 nucleotide sequence: TGTGCCAGCGTAGACGGGACAGCCCTAACCAAAAACATTCAGTACTTC.

This clone was detected a few times. The V call is TRBV7-9, the J call TRBJ1-2; the match to TRBD1 covers 10 bases. V shed 3 bases and J 3 bases; nucleotides not matched to a gene: 10. This CDR3 spans 17 amino acids. The V gene's germline CDR1 is SEHNR and CDR2 FQNEAQ (reference sequence). The CDR3 here is CASSFSRQGALDYGYTF. The CDR3 bases are TGTGCCAGCAGCTTCTCGAGACAGGGGGCCCTGGACTATGGCTACACCTTC. The complete variable domain, with remaining parts taken from reference TRBV7-9 and TRBJ1-2, reads DTGVSQNPRHKITKRGQNVTFRCDPISEHNRLYWYRQTLGQGPEFLTYFQNEAQLEKSRLLSDRFSAERPKGSFSTLEIQRTEQGDSAMYLCASSFSRQGALDYGYTFGSGTRLTVV.

The chain recombines TRBV19 with TRBJ1-1; 8 bases fit TRBD1. This CDR3 spans 18 amino acids. Trimming cost V 1 base and J 4 bases; bases outside gene matches: 14. Germline loops: CDR1 LNHDA, CDR2 SQIVND (reference sequence). The CDR3: CASSIGFWDPGTGTEAFF. The CDR3, as DNA: TGTGCCAGTAGTATAGGATTTTGGGATCCCGGGACAGGCACTGAAGCTTTCTTT.

The V call is TRBV25-1, the J call TRBJ1-1; D call uncertain. Trimming pared 7 bases from V and 1 base from J, leaving 22 bases between. The germline V gene has CDR1 MGHDK and CDR2 SYGVNS. The CDR3 is made up of 17 amino acids. This CDR3 is CASTPAEGTSGNTEAFF. CDR3 DNA sequence: TGTGCCAGCACCCCCGCCGAGGGAACCTCAGGGAACACTGAAGCTTTCTTT.

This chain uses TRBV11-2 with TRBJ2-7; D is unresolved. Trimming left V 1 base short and J 2 bases short, with 15 bases between. Germline lookup yields CDR1 SGHAT and CDR2 FQNNGV. The CDR3 has 16 amino acids. The chain's CDR3 is CASSLAVSRRAYEQYF. In DNA form, the CDR3 reads TGTGCCAGCAGCTTAGCCGTCAGCCGTCGGGCCTACGAGCAGTACTTC.

V and J are TRBV25-1 and TRBJ2-7; tentative D call: TRBD2 (5 bases). CDR3 size: 14 residues. The germline V and J ends were trimmed by 2 bases and 0 bases, with 8 bases remaining between them. The germline V gene encodes CDR1 MGHDK and CDR2 SYGVNS. The CDR3 DNA sequence: TGTGCCAGCAGTGAACACGGGAACTCCTACGAGCAGTACTTC. Protein sequence: CASSEHGNSYEQYF.

CDR3 sequence reads: CASSLRAEQYF. The CDR3 DNA follows: TGTGCCAGCAGCCTCAGGGCCGAGCAGTACTTC. This rearrangement joins TRBV28 to TRBJ2-7; weak D call: TRBD1 (5 bases). Per germline, CDR1 MDHEN and CDR2 SYDVKM. The CDR3 is 11 residues long. Trimming left V 6 bases short and J 6 bases short, with 9 bases between. Based on the CDR3 plus reference TRBV28 and TRBJ2-7, the full variable domain is DVKVTQSSRYLVKRTGEKVFLECVQDMDHENMFWYRQDPGLGLRLIYFSYDVKMKEKGDIPEGYSVSREKKERFSLILESASTNQTSMYLCASSLRAEQYFGPGTRLTVT.

The rearrangement uses TRBV7-2 and TRBJ1-5, with a tentative D call TRBD1 (5 bases). With 6 bases removed from V and 6 bases from J, the gap between germline ends came to 18 bases. Germline values: CDR1 SGHTA, CDR2 FQGNSA. This CDR3 has 15 amino acids. DNA for the CDR3: TGTGCCAGCAGGGAGACTTTTACGGGGGGTCAGCCCCAGCATTTT. Translation gives CASRETFTGGQPQHF.